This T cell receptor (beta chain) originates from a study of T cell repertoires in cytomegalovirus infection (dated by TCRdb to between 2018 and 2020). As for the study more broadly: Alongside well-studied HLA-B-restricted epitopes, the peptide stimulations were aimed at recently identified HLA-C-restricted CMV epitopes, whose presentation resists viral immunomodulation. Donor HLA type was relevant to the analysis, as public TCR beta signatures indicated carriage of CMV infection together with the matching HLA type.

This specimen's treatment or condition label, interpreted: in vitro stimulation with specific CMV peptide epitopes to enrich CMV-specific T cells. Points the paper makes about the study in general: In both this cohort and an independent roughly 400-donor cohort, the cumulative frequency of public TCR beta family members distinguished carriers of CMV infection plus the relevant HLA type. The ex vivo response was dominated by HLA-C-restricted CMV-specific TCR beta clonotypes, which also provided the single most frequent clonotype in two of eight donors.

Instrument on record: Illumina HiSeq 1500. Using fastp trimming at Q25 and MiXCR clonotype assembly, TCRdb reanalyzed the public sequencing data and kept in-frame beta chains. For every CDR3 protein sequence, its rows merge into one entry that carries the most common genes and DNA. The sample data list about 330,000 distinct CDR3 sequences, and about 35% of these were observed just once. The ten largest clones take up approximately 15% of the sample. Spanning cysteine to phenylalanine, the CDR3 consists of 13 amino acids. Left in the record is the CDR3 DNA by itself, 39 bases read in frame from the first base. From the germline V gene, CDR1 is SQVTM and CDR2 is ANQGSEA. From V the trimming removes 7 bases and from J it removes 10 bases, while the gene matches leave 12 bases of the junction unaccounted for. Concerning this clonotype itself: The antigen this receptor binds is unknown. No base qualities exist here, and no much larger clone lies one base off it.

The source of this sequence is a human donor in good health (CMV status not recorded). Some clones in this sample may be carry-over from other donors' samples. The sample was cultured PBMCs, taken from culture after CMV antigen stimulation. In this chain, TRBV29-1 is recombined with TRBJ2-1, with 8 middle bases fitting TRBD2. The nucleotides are TGCAGCGGCGGACTAGCCGGTATTGGGGAGCAGTTCTTC. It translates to CSGGLAGIGEQFF.